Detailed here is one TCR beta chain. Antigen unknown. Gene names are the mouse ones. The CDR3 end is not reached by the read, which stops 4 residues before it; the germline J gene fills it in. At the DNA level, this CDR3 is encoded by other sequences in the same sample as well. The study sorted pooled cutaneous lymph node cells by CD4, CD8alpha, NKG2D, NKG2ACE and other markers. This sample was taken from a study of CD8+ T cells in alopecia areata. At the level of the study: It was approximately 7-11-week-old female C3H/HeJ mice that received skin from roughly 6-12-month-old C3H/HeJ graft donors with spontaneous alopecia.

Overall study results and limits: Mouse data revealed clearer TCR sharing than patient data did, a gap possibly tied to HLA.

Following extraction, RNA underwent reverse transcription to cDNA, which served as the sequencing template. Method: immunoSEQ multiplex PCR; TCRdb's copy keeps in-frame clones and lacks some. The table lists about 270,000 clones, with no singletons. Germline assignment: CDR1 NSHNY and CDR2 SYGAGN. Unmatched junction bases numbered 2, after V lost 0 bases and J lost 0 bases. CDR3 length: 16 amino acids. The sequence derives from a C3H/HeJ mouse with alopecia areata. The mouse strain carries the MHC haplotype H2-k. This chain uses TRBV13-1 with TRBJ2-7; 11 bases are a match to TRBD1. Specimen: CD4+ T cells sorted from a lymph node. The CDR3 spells CASSDAGTGGSYEQYF. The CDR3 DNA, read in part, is TGTGCCAGCAGTGATGCAGGGACAGGGGGCTCCTAT.